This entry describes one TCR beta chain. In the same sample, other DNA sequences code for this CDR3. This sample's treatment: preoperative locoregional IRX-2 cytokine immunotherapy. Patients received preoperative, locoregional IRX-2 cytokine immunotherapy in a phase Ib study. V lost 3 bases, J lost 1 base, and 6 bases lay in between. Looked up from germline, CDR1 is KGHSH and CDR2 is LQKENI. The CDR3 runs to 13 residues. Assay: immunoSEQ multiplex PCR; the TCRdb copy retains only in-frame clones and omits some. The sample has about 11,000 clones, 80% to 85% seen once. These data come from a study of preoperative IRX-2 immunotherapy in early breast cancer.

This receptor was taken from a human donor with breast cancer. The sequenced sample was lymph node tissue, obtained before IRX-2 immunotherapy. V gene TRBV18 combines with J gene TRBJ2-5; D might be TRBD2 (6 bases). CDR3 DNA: TGTGCCAGCTCACCGGGAGGCCAAGAGACCCAGTACTTC. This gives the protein CASSPGGQETQYF. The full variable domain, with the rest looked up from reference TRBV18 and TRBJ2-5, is NAGVMQNPRHLVRRRGQEARLRCSPMKGHSHVYWYRQLPEEGLKFMVYLQKENIIDESGMPKERFSAEFPKEGPSILRIQQVVRGDSAAYFCASSPGGQETQYFGPGTRLLVL.